This is a list of T cell receptor beta chains from one sample in a study of OX40 agonist ivuxolimab in advanced cancers. Profiling relied on immunoSEQ multiplex PCR, and the TCRdb table lists in-frame clones only, not all of them. The sample carries around 72,000 clones, roughly 80% recorded once. This specimen was CD4+ or CD8+ T cells sorted from blood, taken in a trial of the OX40 agonist ivuxolimab. These receptors were obtained from an adult with an advanced solid tumor such as melanoma, head and neck, liver or kidney cancer. Both conserved end residues are part of each CDR3. Clone size is not always given. Where it is, it says once, few, many or a class for expanded clones.

>TRBV5-1|TRBJ1-1|few
CASSLSGAWNTEAFF
>TRBV2|TRBJ1-1|-
CASSAQSNTEAFF
>TRBV29-1|TRBJ1-1|-
CSVEGVAEAFF
>TRBV9|TRBJ2-2|once
CASSPTTGTNTGELFF
>TRBV21-1|TRBJ1-6|few
CASNRGEQTHRLNSPLHF
>TRBV7-9|TRBJ1-3|few
CASSSLNSLQGNTIYF
>TRBV5-1|TRBJ1-4|-
CASSPTGYNEKLFF
>TRBV2|TRBJ2-5|-
CASSGEETQYF
>TRBV6-1|TRBJ1-4|-
CASTRGLPTNEKLFF
>TRBV7-9|TRBJ2-1|-
CASSLARVAGEYNEQFF
>TRBV4-1|TRBJ1-3|few
CASSQAGPGNTIYF
>TRBV10-3|TRBJ2-1|once
CATGTSGSDEQFF
>TRBV7-8|TRBJ2-6|-
CAISKQGISSGANVLTF
>TRBV11-3|TRBJ1-2|-
CASSLFNREGYTF
>TRBV6-5|TRBJ1-2|many
CASSPGQGRYTF
>TRBV11-2|TRBJ1-2|-
CASSLGGGYTF
>TRBV5-4|TRBJ2-3|-
CASSPEGQPRDTQYF
>TRBV7-3|TRBJ1-3|few
CASSKRGRSGNTIYF
>TRBV4-1|TRBJ1-5|-
CASSQEPGFNQPQHF
>TRBV5-4|TRBJ2-5|few
CASSLLGGSETQYF
>TRBV30|TRBJ1-3|-
CALSTGFYGNTIYF
>TRBV7-9|TRBJ2-3|-
CASSQDLPGGHGDTQYF
>TRBV4-1|TRBJ2-7|-
CASSLRAEQYF
>TRBV5-6|TRBJ2-7|-
CASSLLAVAYEQYF
>TRBV5-1|TRBJ2-5|-
CASSAQGQETQYF
>TRBV9|TRBJ2-5|few
CASSVGAAGGSTETQYF
>TRBV11-3|TRBJ1-1|-
CASSLSRGSSEAFF
>TRBV7-9|TRBJ1-1|-
CASSSGGGNTEAFF
>TRBV5-1|TRBJ2-5|-
CASTSRAGAQETQYF
>TRBV6-6|TRBJ2-3|few
CASRFGTTSTDTQYF
>TRBV2|TRBJ2-5|-
CASSESRVGETQYF
>TRBV7-3|TRBJ2-5|-
CASSITGQETQYF
>TRBV4-1|TRBJ2-2|-
CASSQDWGSGFDTGELFF
>TRBV7-6|TRBJ1-2|few
CASSRGQGGGYTF
>TRBV18|TRBJ1-4|few
CASSETGAATNEKLFF
>TRBV28|TRBJ1-2|-
CASSLATFYGYTF
>TRBV11-3|TRBJ2-7|once
CASSLEKTGTVDTYEQYF
>TRBV27|TRBJ1-6|once
CASSDSQGAPPHSPLHF
>TRBV5-8|TRBJ2-5|few
CASSWGAGQQETQYF
>TRBV20-1|TRBJ2-6|few
CSARGGQGQTF
>TRBV7-2|TRBJ1-1|-
CASSFYGQLNTEAFF
>TRBV7-2|TRBJ1-1|-
CASSSVRLTEAFF
>TRBV4-2|TRBJ2-3|-
CASSHSSGRVDTQYF
>TRBV6-6|TRBJ1-1|-
CASSYRQGTEAFF
>TRBV7-9|-|-
CASSQPGEQYF
>TRBV19|TRBJ1-3|-
CASSFPGNTIYF
>TRBV5-1|TRBJ2-2|-
CASSFSSGGANTGELFF
>TRBV27|TRBJ2-1|-
CASRPTLSGGADEQFF
>TRBV7-9|TRBJ2-7|-
CASSRRGAGPGEQYF
>TRBV18|TRBJ1-6|few
CASSPGGPNSPLHF
>TRBV9|-|-
CASSVGGQGSYEQYF
>TRBV30|TRBJ2-6|few
CAWSVDRVASGANVLTF
>TRBV19|TRBJ1-1|-
CASRRPGQSNTEAFF
>TRBV15|TRBJ2-7|-
CATSRSTGVYEQYF
>TRBV7-2|TRBJ2-2|-
CASSLMSQGTGELFF
>TRBV2|TRBJ1-3|-
CASVSSGNTIYF